This record covers a single TCR beta chain. Other DNA sequences from this sample encode an identical CDR3 as well. The data stem from a study of Ad26.COV2.S vaccination and SARS-CoV-2 variants. The CDR3 has 12 amino acids. CDR1 and CDR2 (germline): KGHSH, LQKENI. Trimming pared 6 bases from V and 4 bases from J, leaving 10 bases between. Generated by immunoSEQ multiplex PCR, the TCRdb table keeps only in-frame clones and is missing some. The repertoire holds around 370,000 clones, with about 90% as singletons. This chain links TRBV18 with TRBJ2-7, with D maybe TRBD1 (6 bases). Sequenced here: peripheral blood, sampled after recovery from COVID-19. The source of this sequence is a human donor who had recovered from COVID-19. In nucleotides, the CDR3 is TGTGCCAGCTCGCCGGACAGATACGAGCAGTACTTC. It is translated as CASSPDRYEQYF.